These T cell receptor beta chains were read from a single sample in a study of beta chain features in type 1 diabetes. The table came from immunoSEQ multiplex PCR; TCRdb's copy has only in-frame clones and leaves some out. The table includes around 250,000 clones, 14% detected once. Sequenced sample: naive CD4+ T cells from blood. All receptors come from a woman between 35 and 50 years old in good health. Both conserved end residues are part of each CDR3. D genes are given only for firm matches. Clone size is not always given. Where it is, it says once, few, many or a class for expanded clones.

J gene,V gene,D gene,clone size,CDR3 DNA,CDR3 protein
TRBJ2-7,TRBV7-9,TRBD1,many,TGTGCCAGCAGCCAGAGGACAGGGGCGCTCTACGAGCAGTACTTC,CASSQRTGALYEQYF
TRBJ1-2,TRBV18,-,-,TGTGCCAGCTCACCAATCTTAACAGGGAACGATGGCTACACCTTC,CASSPILTGNDGYTF
TRBJ2-3,TRBV6-4,-,few,TGTGCCAGCAGTGACTCATGGGGGGGGGCTACAGATACGCAGTATTTT,CASSDSWGGATDTQYF
TRBJ1-1,TRBV7-2,-,-,TGTGCCAGCAGCTACTTACAGGGAATTAGCACTGAAGCTTTCTTT,CASSYLQGISTEAFF
TRBJ1-2,TRBV10-2,TRBD1,-,TGCGCCAGCAATCGGGGACAGGGAAGCGGCTACACCTTC,CASNRGQGSGYTF
TRBJ2-7,TRBV5-1,TRBD1,few,TGCGCCAGCAGCCCCGGGACAGGGGAATACGAGCAGTACTTC,CASSPGTGEYEQYF
TRBJ2-7,TRBV11-2,-,-,TGTGCCAGCAGCCGCCTTGGTCAGGGCAACGGCGAGCAGTACTTC,CASSRLGQGNGEQYF
TRBJ1-5,TRBV2,TRBD1,few,TGTGCCAGCAGTCCAGGGGACAGGCGGCAGCCCCAGCATTTT,CASSPGDRRQPQHF
TRBJ2-5,TRBV20-1,-,-,TGCAGTGCTATGAGGGGGGAGACCCAGTACTTC,CSAMRGETQYF
TRBJ2-3,TRBV11-2,-,-,TGTGCCAGCAGGCCTACTACCACAGATACGCAGTATTTT,CASRPTTTDTQYF
TRBJ1-2,TRBV7-9,-,-,TGTGCCAGCAGCTTTTCCGGGACTCCAAGCTATGGCTACACCTTC,CASSFSGTPSYGYTF
TRBJ2-7,TRBV27,TRBD1,few,TGTGCCAGCAACCCCCGGGACAGGGGCTACGAGCAGTACTTC,CASNPRDRGYEQYF
TRBJ1-2,TRBV7-6,TRBD1,few,TGTGCCAGCAGCTCGACAGGGAGCTATGGCTACACCTTC,CASSSTGSYGYTF
TRBJ2-2,TRBV10-2,TRBD1,-,TGCGCCGGCGGACAGGACAGCATCACCGGGGAGCTGTTTTTT,CAGGQDSITGELFF
TRBJ2-2,TRBV11-1,-,few,TGTGCCAGCAGCTTTGTATCAGGGAGGCCCGGGGAGCTGTTTTTT,CASSFVSGRPGELFF
TRBJ1-6,TRBV4-3,-,many,TGCGCCAGCAGCCTTATGCGAGGATCACCCCTCCACTTT,CASSLMRGSPLHF
TRBJ2-5,TRBV5-1,-,few,TGCGCCAGCAGCTTGGCCTCGGGTACATCGGAGACCCAGTACTTC,CASSLASGTSETQYF
TRBJ2-1,TRBV4-2,-,few,TGTGCCAGCAGCCAAGATCGCCTCCCTGCAGTAATCAATGAGCAGTTCTTC,CASSQDRLPAVINEQFF
TRBJ2-7,TRBV19,-,few,TGTGCCAGTAGTATTTCGTCAGGGGACTCCTACGAGCAGTACTTC,CASSISSGDSYEQYF
TRBJ2-1,TRBV5-1,TRBD2,few,TGCGCCAGCGCAGATAGCGGGGGGGCTAACAATGAGCAGTTCTTC,CASADSGGANNEQFF
TRBJ2-2,TRBV5-4,TRBD2,-,TGTGCCAGCAGCGGGACTAGCGGAAACACCGGGGAGCTGTTTTTT,CASSGTSGNTGELFF
TRBJ1-4,TRBV2,-,-,TGTGCCAGCAGTGAAGGTCCGAATGAAAAACTGTTTTTT,CASSEGPNEKLFF
TRBJ1-1,TRBV18,-,-,TGTGCCAGCTCACCACAGGGGTTAAGGGGAACTGAAGCTTTCTTT,CASSPQGLRGTEAFF
TRBJ2-3,TRBV5-4,TRBD1,few,TGTGCCAGCAGCTTGGCCAGGAACAGGGGGCCGTCAGATACGCAGTATTTT,CASSLARNRGPSDTQYF
TRBJ1-1,TRBV4-2,-,-,TGTGCCAGCAGCCAAGATAGTCGGGAAGACACTGAAGCTTTCTTT,CASSQDSREDTEAFF
TRBJ1-2,TRBV4-2,-,-,TGTGCCAGCAGCCAAGTGGATGACAGAAACTATGGCTACACCTTC,CASSQVDDRNYGYTF
TRBJ2-7,TRBV25-1,TRBD1,few,TGTGCCAGCAGTGTGACAGGGGTTTACGAGCAGTACTTC,CASSVTGVYEQYF
TRBJ2-2,TRBV9,TRBD2,few,TGTGCCAGCAGCGTAGGTCTAGCGGGGGACACCGGGGAGCTGTTTTTT,CASSVGLAGDTGELFF
TRBJ1-1,TRBV5-1,-,-,TGCGCCAGCGAACCTATCCCGGGAGGAAGCACTGAAGCTTTCTTT,CASEPIPGGSTEAFF
TRBJ2-4,TRBV13,TRBD2,few,TGTGCCAGCAGCTTAATGACATTGGGGGGGGCCAAAAACATTCAGTACTTC,CASSLMTLGGAKNIQYF
TRBJ2-3,TRBV6-1,-,-,TGTGCCAGCAGGACAACAAATACGCAGTATTTT,CASRTTNTQYF
TRBJ2-3,TRBV11-2,TRBD1,few,TGTGCCAGCAGCCGGGACAGAGGCACAGATACGCAGTATTTT,CASSRDRGTDTQYF
TRBJ1-6,TRBV6-1,-,few,TGTGCCAGCAGTGAAGTCTCGGGATGGGATTCACCCCTCCACTTT,CASSEVSGWDSPLHF
TRBJ2-2,TRBV14,-,-,TGTGCCAGCAGCCATACAGGATCCCCACGAGGGGAGCTGTTTTTT,CASSHTGSPRGELFF
TRBJ2-2,TRBV14,TRBD2,-,TGTGCCAGCAGCCAAGATAGATGGCAGAGCGGGGCCACTAACACCGGGGAGCTGTTTTTT,CASSQDRWQSGATNTGELFF
TRBJ1-5,TRBV7-8,TRBD1,few,TGTGCCAGCAGCTTTTTAGGGACAGGGCGCAATCAGCCCCAGCATTTT,CASSFLGTGRNQPQHF
TRBJ2-7,TRBV29-1,TRBD1,-,TGCAGCGTAAACCGGGACAGGGGGAACGAGCAGTACTTC,CSVNRDRGNEQYF
TRBJ1-1,TRBV18,-,-,TGTGCCAGCTCACCACTACAGATAGACACTGAAGCTTTCTTT,CASSPLQIDTEAFF